The 2 T cell receptor beta chains listed next were all sequenced from one sample in a study of T cell responses to AZD1222 COVID-19 vaccine. The repertoire was sequenced with immunoSEQ multiplex PCR; TCRdb's copy has only in-frame clones and lacks some. The sample contains around 200,000 clones, roughly 94% of which appear only once. Sequences were derived from peripheral blood, sampled 28 days after the second AZD1222 dose. These receptors were collected from an adult who received the AZD1222 COVID-19 vaccine.

The chain links TRBV5-1 to TRBJ2-2, with 8 bases lining up with TRBD1. The germline CDR1 and CDR2 sequences are SGHRS and YFSETQ. The CDR3 loop spans 15 amino acids. Germline trimming cut 2 bases from V and 5 bases from J; bases unmatched to any gene: 5. CDR3 protein: CASSFGQGGTGELFF. The CDR3 DNA follows: TGCGCCAGCAGCTTTGGACAGGGTGGTACCGGGGAGCTGTTTTTT.

This chain joins TRBV28 and TRBJ1-5; D call uncertain. The germline V gene has CDR1 MDHEN and CDR2 SYDVKM. This CDR3 is 13 amino acids long. Trimming left V 5 bases short and J 5 bases short, with 10 bases between. CDR3 in amino acids: CASSRLGYQPQHF. The CDR3 nucleotides read TGTGCCAGCAGTCGACTGGGGTATCAGCCCCAGCATTTT.